This note documents a single TCR beta chain sequence. As yet, its antigen is unknown. This specimen comes from a study of cytomegalovirus exposure and HLA in healthy donors. Study observations and caveats: It was likely that a cluster of highly shared sequence variants was a sequencing artifact. Using a false discovery rate of 0.05, a later analysis showed that 16,951 TCR beta sequences were associated with HLA alleles. The authors confirmed in vitro that a few CMV-associated chains were specific for CMV antigens. Roughly even sequencing depth across donors was the assumption behind the presence/absence analyses.

V was shortened by 5 bases and J by 0 bases, with 13 bases between the two germline ends. Germline V gene lookup returns CDR1 SGHVS and CDR2 FQNEAQ. The CDR3 is 15 amino acids. PCR amplification relied on 60 Vbeta primers (plus 13 Jbeta primers). Only in-frame clones appear in the TCRdb table, and some are missing; sequencing was by immunoSEQ multiplex PCR. The table has 95,000 to 110,000 clones, 76% seen once; the top ten hold about 2%. Input material: PBMCs. The rearrangement joins TRBV7-8 to TRBJ1-1; tentatively, D is TRBD1 (5 bases). This receptor was identified in a man aged 18 to 29 in good health and CMV-seronegative. The CDR3 loop is CASSTHGGLNTEAFF. CDR3 in DNA: TGTGCCAGCAGCACACACGGGGGATTGAACACTGAAGCTTTCTTT.